The 3 T cell receptor beta chains presented below share a single source sample, sequenced in a study of shared clonotypes between healthy human individuals. Assay used: immunoSEQ multiplex PCR; TCRdb lists only in-frame clones, some missing. This table has around 650,000 clones, about 96% appearing once. Naive-designated CD8 cells lacked CD45RO, were positively enriched for CCR7, and omitted terminally differentiated effector memory CD45RA+ cells. The specimen was naive CD8+ T cells sorted from blood. The receptor set was obtained from a woman aged 30 to 39 in good health.

This clone showed up just once. This sequence joins TRBV7-8 and TRBJ2-7; no clear D. The ends were cut back, 1 base at V and 1 base at J, with 5 bases in the middle. CDR3 length: 13 amino acids. Germline V gene data show CDR1 as SGHVS and CDR2 as FQNEAQ. CDR3 sequence reads: CASSLGKSYEQYF. CDR3 bases: TGTGCCAGCAGCTTAGGCAAGTCCTACGAGCAGTACTTC.

The rearrangement uses TRBV2 and TRBJ1-1; weak D call: TRBD1 (6 bases). From germline, CDR1 is SNHLY and CDR2 FYNNEI. CDR3 length: 16 amino acids. With 2 bases removed from V and 11 bases from J, the gap between germline ends came to 24 bases. CDR3 sequence: CASSERDGGGGLWAFF. In DNA, the CDR3 is TGTGCCAGCAGTGAAAGGGACGGCGGGGGGGGCCTTTGGGCTTTCTTT. The whole variable domain, remainder taken from reference TRBV2 and TRBJ1-1, is EPEVTQTPSHQVTQMGQEVILRCVPISNHLYFYWYRQILGQKVEFLVSFYNNEISEKSEIFDDQFSVERPDGSNFTLKIRSTKLEDSAMYFCASSERDGGGGLWAFFGQGTRLTVV.

This clone was recorded only once. The J gene is TRBJ2-7, the V gene TRBV28; D remains ambiguous. CDR1 MDHEN and CDR2 SYDVKM come from the germline V gene. The V gene lost 6 bases and the J gene lost 1 base, with 13 bases spanning the gap. The CDR3 is made up of 14 amino acids. The chain's CDR3 is CASSPAGESYEQYF. The CDR3 nucleotides are TGTGCCAGCAGCCCCGCTGGAGAATCCTACGAGCAGTACTTC.